These 18 T cell receptor beta chains came from one sample sequenced in a study of post-analysis software for immune sequencing data. Regarding the study as a whole: Controls had lower frequencies than patients of 4 or 5 TRBV segments, which included TRBV5-6, TRBV5-1 and TRBV20-1.

Unique molecular identifiers were carried by the TCR beta cDNA libraries. TCRdb passed the PCR reads through MiXCR, listing each CDR3 protein once. The sample lists about 500,000 distinct CDR3 sequences, 45% occurring once. What these receptors recognize is not known. The specimen was blood. Source of these receptors: a girl aged 10 to 17 with multiple sclerosis.

The chain is built from TRBV7-2 and TRBJ2-1, with 7 positions matching TRBD2. Germline V gene lookup returns CDR1 SGHTA and CDR2 FQGNSA. The J segment lost 5 bases and the V segment lost 1 base, leaving 8 bases of the junction unmatched. CDR3 length: 16 amino acids. This CDR3 is CASSLGDGTTHNEQFF. The CDR3 bases are TGTGCCAGCAGCTTAGGTGACGGGACTACCCACAATGAGCAGTTCTTC.

This clonotype was seen more than once but under ten times. The chain carries TRBV7-2 and TRBJ2-1; no reliable D call. This CDR3 region has 15 residues. CDR1 and CDR2 from the germline V gene are SGHTA and FQGNSA. V gave up 5 bases and J gave up 4 bases, with 15 bases separating them. In nucleotides, the CDR3 is TGTGCCAGCAGCCCTATAGCTGGGGATTACAATGAGCAGTTCTTC. Amino acids: CASSPIAGDYNEQFF.

This clonotype was counted only a few times. The gene calls are TRBV20-1 and TRBJ2-7; the match to TRBD2 covers 8 bases. The CDR3 has 14 amino acids. The V segment lost 6 bases and the J segment 2 bases; nucleotides outside the gene matches: 9. CDR1 and CDR2 from the germline V gene are DFQATT and SNEGSKA (reference sequence). The CDR3, as DNA: TGCAGTGCCAACGGGGGGGCATCGACCTACGAGCAGTACTTC. It specifies CSANGGASTYEQYF.

This sequence joins TRBV5-4 and TRBJ2-5, with unresolved D. This CDR3 region has 14 residues. Germline loops: CDR1 SGHNT, CDR2 YYREEE (reference sequence). Trimming cost V 0 bases and J 4 bases, with 10 bases left between them. CDR3 loop: CASSLEGRGETQYF. Written as DNA, the CDR3 is TGTGCCAGCAGCTTGGAGGGTAGAGGAGAGACCCAGTACTTC.

The gene calls are TRBV3-1 and TRBJ1-2; perhaps TRBD1 as D (5 bases). Germline values: CDR1 LGHDT, CDR2 YNNKEL (reference sequence). This CDR3 has 14 amino acids. V was cut by 4 bases and J by 7 bases, with 16 bases left in between. CDR3 sequence: CASSLTADKTGYTF. The DNA of the CDR3 is TGTGCCAGCAGCCTAACCGCGGACAAAACTGGCTACACCTTC.

V and J are TRBV7-9 and TRBJ1-2, with 10 bases identical to TRBD1. Germline V gene lookup returns CDR1 SEHNR and CDR2 FQNEAQ (reference sequence). V shed 3 bases and J 6 bases; nucleotides not matched to a gene: 1. The CDR3 totals 13 residues. This CDR3 reads CASSLTGGHGYTF. The CDR3 nucleotides read TGTGCCAGCAGCTTGACAGGGGGCCATGGCTACACCTTC.

The rearrangement links TRBV12-3 or TRBV12-4 to TRBJ2-2, with 7 bases identical to TRBD2. The CDR3 extends over 12 amino acids. V lost 5 bases, J lost 10 bases, and 4 bases stayed unmatched. The DNA for the CDR3 is TGTGCCAGCAGTCGGGAGGCGGAGGAGCTGTTTTTT. This translates into CASSREAEELFF.

Note on this clonotype: One junction end disagrees with the germline gene, perhaps due to a read error. The chain recombines TRBV7-7 with TRBJ2-2; D not certain. The CDR3 consists of 15 residues. CDR1 is SSHAT, CDR2 FNYEAQ, per germline (reference sequence). The chain's CDR3 is CASSLGQVNTGELFF. The CDR3 DNA is TGTGCTAGCAGCTTAGGCCAGGTGAACACCGGGGAGCTGTTTTTT.

This clonotype occurred a few times. This chain connects TRBV15 to TRBJ1-4; unclear D gene. Germline-derived CDR1 and CDR2 are LNHNV and YYDKDF (reference sequence). V lost 1 base to trimming and J lost 8 bases, with 8 bases between them. The CDR3 spans 13 residues. The CDR3 loop reads CATSRAIQEKLFF. CDR3 nucleotide sequence: TGTGCCACCAGCAGAGCGATACAGGAAAAACTGTTTTTT.

This clonotype was counted a few times. V gene TRBV12-3 or TRBV12-4 combines with J gene TRBJ2-1; either TRBD1 or TRBD2 may fit D (5 bases each). V lost 3 bases, J lost 2 bases, and 8 bases lay in between. The CDR3 spans 14 residues. In DNA form, the CDR3 reads TGTGCCAGCAGTTTGGGGGATGCCTACAATGAGCAGTTCTTC. Translation gives CASSLGDAYNEQFF.

This clonotype came up a few times. This rearrangement joins TRBV29-1 to TRBJ1-2; D not resolved. The CDR3 has 14 residues. Germline V gene sequence: CDR1 SQVTM, CDR2 ANQGSEA. V was cut by 2 bases and J by 4 bases, with 14 bases left in between. The CDR3 DNA reads TGCAGCGTTGAATCTGCGGACTCTGGCTATGGCTACACCTTC. Translated: CSVESADSGYGYTF.

V usage is TRBV7-9 and J usage is TRBJ1-1; D unresolved. Trimming cost V 5 bases and J 4 bases, with 23 bases left between them. Germline V gene sequence: CDR1 SEHNR, CDR2 FQNEAQ (reference sequence). This CDR3 spans 17 amino acids. The CDR3 DNA follows: TGTGCCAGCAGCGATAAGGGAGAGGACGGAACTCCCACTGAAGCTTTCTTT. This gives the protein CASSDKGEDGTPTEAFF.

This clonotype occurred a few times. The rearrangement links TRBV7-2 to TRBJ2-3; D gene unclear. CDR3 length: 13 residues. Germline loops: CDR1 SGHTA, CDR2 FQGNSA. V lost 4 bases, J lost 8 bases, and 13 bases lay in between. The CDR3: CASSSLRSSTQYF. As DNA, the CDR3 is TGTGCCAGCAGCTCCCTACGGAGCAGTACGCAGTATTTT.

V is TRBV4-3 and J is TRBJ2-6; D tentatively reads TRBD1 or TRBD2 (5 bases each). The CDR3 has 16 residues. V was shortened by 0 bases and J by 4 bases, with 10 bases between the two germline ends. Germline V gene data show CDR1 as LGHNA and CDR2 as YSLEER. The CDR3 protein is CASSQDGTRGANVLTF. The CDR3 region has the DNA TGCGCCAGCAGCCAAGACGGGACCCGCGGGGCCAACGTCCTGACTTTC.

This chain connects TRBV4-1 to TRBJ2-7; D ambiguous. V lost 1 base and J lost 3, with 7 bases in between. The CDR3 length is 13 residues. Germline loops: CDR1 MGHRA, CDR2 YSYEKL. DNA for the CDR3: TGCGCCAGCAGCCAAGTTAACTTCTACGAGCAGTACTTC. Residues: CASSQVNFYEQYF.

This clonotype was seen just once. The J gene is TRBJ2-1, the V gene TRBV20-1; 7 bases are shared with TRBD1. CDR3 length: 14 amino acids. Germline values: CDR1 DFQATT, CDR2 SNEGSKA (reference sequence). V trimming: 0 bases; J trimming: 7 bases; junction bases outside the gene matches: 6. CDR3 DNA: TGCAGTGCTAGAGATTATTCAGGGGGAAATGAGCAGTTCTTC. Its protein product is CSARDYSGGNEQFF.

The chain links TRBV7-9 to TRBJ2-1; tentative D call: TRBD2 (5 bases). CDR3 length: 15 amino acids. In germline, CDR1 is SEHNR, CDR2 FQNEAQ (reference sequence). The ends were cut back, 3 bases at V and 10 bases at J, with 19 bases in the middle. CDR3 sequence: CASSFPEGRDREQFF. In nucleotides, the CDR3 is TGTGCCAGCAGCTTCCCCGAGGGTCGGGATCGCGAGCAGTTCTTC.

J is TRBJ2-2 and V is TRBV9; TRBD1 aligns across 7 bases. The CDR3 is 13 residues long. Trimming removed 1 base from V and 6 bases from J; junction bases left unmatched: 0. Per germline, CDR1 SGDLS and CDR2 YYNGEE. The chain's CDR3 is CASSVQGAGELFF. For the CDR3, the DNA is TGTGCCAGCAGCGTACAGGGGGCCGGGGAGCTGTTTTTT.